This is a list of T cell receptor beta chains from one sample in a study of shared clonotypes between healthy human individuals. Here immunoSEQ multiplex PCR was the method, and the copy in TCRdb shows in-frame clones only, minus some. The sample gives 2 million to 2.5 million clones, 85% to 95% of which show up once; about 0.39% is in the top ten. Sequenced input: naive CD4+ T cells from PBMCs. Receptor source: a man aged 18 to 29 in good health. Some clones in this sample may be carry-over from other donors' samples. CDR3s include the opening cysteine and the closing phenylalanine or tryptophan. D genes are given only for firm matches. Size is omitted from some rows. Given values are once, few, many or a class for expanded clones.

CASSLVWQGSYNEQFF	TGTGCCAGCAGCTTAGTTTGGCAGGGTTCCTACAATGAGCAGTTCTTC	-	-	TRBV7-9	TRBJ2-1
CASNPGGGRETQYF	TGTGCCAGCAACCCCGGAGGGGGCAGGGAGACCCAGTACTTC	-	-	TRBV7-9	TRBJ2-5
CASSSPYPLNYGYTF	TGTGCCAGCAGTTCCCCGTATCCACTTAACTATGGCTACACCTTC	once	-	TRBV28	TRBJ1-2
CASSDPKGQGKLGGYTF	TGTGCCAGCAGTGACCCTAAGGGACAGGGAAAATTAGGTGGCTACACCTTC	-	TRBD1	TRBV25-1	TRBJ1-2
CASSPDLMRDTQYF	TGTGCCAGCAGCCCGGACTTAATGAGGGATACGCAGTATTTT	-	-	TRBV5-8	TRBJ2-3
CATAGQGKTNQPQHF	TGTGCCACCGCCGGACAGGGGAAAACGAATCAGCCCCAGCATTTT	-	TRBD1	TRBV28	TRBJ1-5
CASSPQTGWYAEAFF	TGTGCCAGCAGCCCCCAGACAGGGTGGTACGCTGAAGCTTTCTTT	-	TRBD1	TRBV5-4	TRBJ1-1
CASSQDRNYGYTF	TGTGCCAGCTCACAGGACAGGAACTATGGCTACACCTTC	-	TRBD1	TRBV18	TRBJ1-2
CASSLETASGANVLTF	TGTGCCAGCAGCTTGGAGACGGCCTCTGGGGCCAACGTCCTGACTTTC	-	-	TRBV5-5	TRBJ2-6
CASSLGTSDEQFF	TGTGCCAGCAGCTTGGGGACTAGCGACGAGCAGTTCTTC	-	TRBD2	TRBV5-4	TRBJ2-1
CASSRGTSGPDTQYF	TGTGCCAGCAGCCGCGGGACTAGCGGACCAGATACGCAGTATTTT	-	TRBD2	TRBV28	TRBJ2-3
CASRSLGDDEQFF	TGTGCCAGCAGGTCCCTAGGGGACGATGAGCAGTTCTTC	-	-	TRBV27	TRBJ2-1
CASSIKMNTEAFF	TGTGCCAGTAGTATCAAGATGAACACTGAAGCTTTCTTT	-	-	TRBV19	TRBJ1-1
CASSLGTSGNNEQFF	TGTGCCAGCAGCTTAGGAACTAGCGGGAACAATGAGCAGTTCTTC	-	TRBD2	TRBV7-2	TRBJ2-1
CASSQEGGRGLYEQYF	TGCGCCAGCAGCCAAGAAGGAGGGAGGGGACTTTACGAGCAGTACTTC	-	TRBD2	TRBV4-1	TRBJ2-7
CASSLLGHPNTEAFF	TGTGCCAGCAGCTTATTGGGACACCCGAACACTGAAGCTTTCTTT	-	-	TRBV7-3	TRBJ1-1
CASSLGEGAGYTF	TGTGCCAGCAGCTTAGGGGAGGGGGCTGGCTACACCTTC	-	TRBD1	TRBV5-6	TRBJ1-2
CASSTGLAKNIQYF	TGTGCCAGCAGTACCGGGTTAGCCAAAAACATTCAGTACTTC	-	-	TRBV6-5	TRBJ2-4
CASSLRVAGGPDTQYF	TGTGCCAGCAGCTTACGTGTAGCGGGAGGTCCAGATACGCAGTATTTT	-	TRBD2	TRBV11-2	TRBJ2-3
CASSSNDGAKNIQYF	TGTGCCAGCAGCTCGAATGATGGAGCCAAAAACATTCAGTACTTC	-	-	TRBV5-4	TRBJ2-4
CASIDWLYNEQFF	TGTGCCAGCATTGATTGGCTATACAATGAGCAGTTCTTC	-	-	TRBV2	TRBJ2-1
CASSSWGSGANVLTF	TGTGCCAGCAGTTCCTGGGGTTCAGGGGCCAACGTCCTGACTTTC	-	-	TRBV27	TRBJ2-6
CASSGGTSKANYGYTF	TGTGCCAGCAGTGGGGGGACCTCAAAAGCTAACTATGGCTACACCTTC	-	-	TRBV2	TRBJ1-2
CASSQGTGTYNEQFF	TGTGCCAGCTCACAAGGGACAGGGACATACAATGAGCAGTTCTTC	-	TRBD1	TRBV18	TRBJ2-1
CASSTDRLGNTIYF	TGTGCCAGCAGTACCGACAGGCTCGGAAACACCATATATTTT	-	-	TRBV2	TRBJ1-3
CASSGREVKPQHF	TGTGCCAGCAGTGGACGGGAGGTAAAGCCCCAGCATTTT	-	-	TRBV27	TRBJ1-5
CASSERKGLKGNEQFF	TGTGCCAGCAGTGAAAGGAAAGGACTAAAAGGGAATGAGCAGTTCTTC	-	-	TRBV6-1	TRBJ2-1
CASDRSPGNTIYF	TGTGCCAGCGACAGGTCCCCTGGAAACACCATATATTTT	-	-	TRBV28	TRBJ1-3
CASRPGTSGWGAGDTQYF	TGTGCCAGCAGACCCGGGACTAGCGGATGGGGTGCCGGAGATACGCAGTATTTT	-	TRBD2	TRBV5-4	TRBJ2-3
CASRNRGAPPDTQYF	TGTGCCAGCAGGAACCGCGGCGCGCCCCCGGATACGCAGTATTTT	once	-	TRBV2	TRBJ2-3
CASSLYYGLEYAQYF	TGTGCCAGCAGTTTATATTACGGGCTGGAGTATGCCCAGTACTTC	-	-	TRBV28	TRBJ2-5
CASSPQAGGPVGYTF	TGTGCCAGCTCACCTCAGGCAGGGGGTCCCGTTGGCTACACCTTC	-	TRBD1	TRBV18	TRBJ1-2
CARGGAALLGEQFF	TGCGCCAGGGGGGGAGCGGCGTTACTTGGTGAGCAGTTCTTC	-	-	TRBV10-1	TRBJ2-1
CASSISGTGMGYEQYF	TGTGCCAGTAGTATCTCCGGGACAGGGATGGGCTACGAGCAGTACTTC	-	TRBD1	TRBV19	TRBJ2-7
CASSLSTAVMNTEAFF	TGTGCCAGCAGCTTGTCGACAGCAGTAATGAACACTGAAGCTTTCTTT	-	-	TRBV7-2	TRBJ1-1
CASNEGGDSGNTIYF	TGTGCCAGCAACGAAGGGGGAGATTCTGGAAACACCATATATTTT	-	-	TRBV5-4	TRBJ1-3
CASSLGGYGGPDTQYF	TGTGCCAGCAGCTTAGGAGGGTATGGAGGGCCAGATACGCAGTATTTT	-	-	TRBV7-6	TRBJ2-3
CSVDVGIAF	TGCAGCGTTGATGTGGGGATCGCCTTC	-	-	TRBV29-1	TRBJ1-2
CASSANRSNQPQHF	TGTGCCAGCAGTGCTAATCGGAGCAATCAGCCCCAGCATTTT	-	-	TRBV27	TRBJ1-5
CASSNQGGDGNQPQHF	TGTGCCAGCAGCAATCAAGGAGGGGATGGCAATCAGCCCCAGCATTTT	-	-	TRBV21-1	TRBJ1-5
CASSSDSNQPQHF	TGCGCCAGCAGTTCAGATAGCAATCAGCCCCAGCATTTT	few	-	TRBV5-1	TRBJ1-5
CASSPSRYNEQFF	TGTGCCAGCTCACCAAGCAGGTACAATGAGCAGTTCTTC	-	-	TRBV18	TRBJ2-1
CASSRPPANINIQYF	TGTGCCAGCAGCCGCCCGCCAGCGAATATAAACATTCAGTACTTC	once	-	TRBV7-2	TRBJ2-4
CASRPWGSRVNTEAFF	TGTGCCAGCAGGCCTTGGGGCAGCCGGGTGAACACTGAAGCTTTCTTT	-	-	TRBV27	TRBJ1-1
CASSQIPSMAQETQYF	TGCGCCAGCAGCCAAATCCCTTCTATGGCCCAAGAGACCCAGTACTTC	-	-	TRBV4-1	TRBJ2-5